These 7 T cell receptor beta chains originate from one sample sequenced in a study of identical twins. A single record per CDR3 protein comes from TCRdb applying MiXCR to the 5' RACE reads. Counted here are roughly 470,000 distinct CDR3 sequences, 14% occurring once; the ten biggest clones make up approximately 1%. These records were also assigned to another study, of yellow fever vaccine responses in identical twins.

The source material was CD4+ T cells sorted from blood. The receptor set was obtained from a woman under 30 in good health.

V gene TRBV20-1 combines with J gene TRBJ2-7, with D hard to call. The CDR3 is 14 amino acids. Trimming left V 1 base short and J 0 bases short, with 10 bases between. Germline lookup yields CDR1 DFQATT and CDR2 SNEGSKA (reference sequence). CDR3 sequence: CSARADKSSYEQYF. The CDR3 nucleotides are TGCAGTGCTAGAGCGGATAAAAGCTCCTACGAGCAGTACTTC.

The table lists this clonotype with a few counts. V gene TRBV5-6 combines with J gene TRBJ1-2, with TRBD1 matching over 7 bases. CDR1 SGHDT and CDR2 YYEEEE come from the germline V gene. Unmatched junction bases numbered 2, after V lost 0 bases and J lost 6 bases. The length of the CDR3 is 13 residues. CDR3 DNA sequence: TGTGCCAGCAGCTTGGGAGGGGGCGATGGCTACACCTTC. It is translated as CASSLGGGDGYTF.

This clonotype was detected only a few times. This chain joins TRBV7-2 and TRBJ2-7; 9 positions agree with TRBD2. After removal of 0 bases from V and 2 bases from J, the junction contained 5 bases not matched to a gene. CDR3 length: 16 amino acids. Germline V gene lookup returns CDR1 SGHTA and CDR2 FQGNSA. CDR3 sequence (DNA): TGTGCCAGCAGCTTAGCCCTGGCGGGGGGGCCCTACGAGCAGTACTTC. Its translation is CASSLALAGGPYEQYF. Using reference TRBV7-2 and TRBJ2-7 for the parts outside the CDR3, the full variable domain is GAGVSQSPSNKVTEKGKDVELRCDPISGHTALYWYRQSLGQGLEFLIYFQGNSAPDKSGLPSDRFSAERTGGSVSTLTIQRTQQEDSAVYLCASSLALAGGPYEQYFGPGTRLTVT.

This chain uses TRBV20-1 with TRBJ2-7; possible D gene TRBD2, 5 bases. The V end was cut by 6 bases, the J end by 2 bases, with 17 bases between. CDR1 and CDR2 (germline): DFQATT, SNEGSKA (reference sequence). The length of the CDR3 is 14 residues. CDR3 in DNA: TGCAGTGCGAAGGGCAGGACTTTGACCTACGAGCAGTACTTC. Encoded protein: CSAKGRTLTYEQYF.

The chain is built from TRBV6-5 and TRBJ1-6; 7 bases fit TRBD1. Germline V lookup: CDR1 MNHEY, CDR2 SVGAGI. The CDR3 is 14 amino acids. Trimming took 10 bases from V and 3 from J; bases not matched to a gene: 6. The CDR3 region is CATRAGGYNSPLHF. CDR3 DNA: TGTGCCACTCGGGCAGGGGGCTATAATTCACCCCTCCACTTT.

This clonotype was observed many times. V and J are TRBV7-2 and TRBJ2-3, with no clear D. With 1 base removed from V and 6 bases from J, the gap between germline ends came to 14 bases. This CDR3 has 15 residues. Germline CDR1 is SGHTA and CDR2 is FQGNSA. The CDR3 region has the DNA TGTGCCAGCAGCTTAGTGGGCGCCCTCTACGATACGCAGTATTTT. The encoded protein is CASSLVGALYDTQYF. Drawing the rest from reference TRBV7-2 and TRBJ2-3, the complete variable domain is GAGVSQSPSNKVTEKGKDVELRCDPISGHTALYWYRQSLGQGLEFLIYFQGNSAPDKSGLPSDRFSAERTGGSVSTLTIQRTQQEDSAVYLCASSLVGALYDTQYFGPGTRLTVL.

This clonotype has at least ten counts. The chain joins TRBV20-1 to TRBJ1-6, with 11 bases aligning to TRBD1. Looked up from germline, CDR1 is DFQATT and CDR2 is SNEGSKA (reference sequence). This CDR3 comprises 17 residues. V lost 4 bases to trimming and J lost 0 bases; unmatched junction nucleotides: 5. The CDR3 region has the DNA TGCAGTGCTACCGGACAGGGGGCGAGCTCCTATAATTCACCCCTCCACTTT. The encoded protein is CSATGQGASSYNSPLHF.